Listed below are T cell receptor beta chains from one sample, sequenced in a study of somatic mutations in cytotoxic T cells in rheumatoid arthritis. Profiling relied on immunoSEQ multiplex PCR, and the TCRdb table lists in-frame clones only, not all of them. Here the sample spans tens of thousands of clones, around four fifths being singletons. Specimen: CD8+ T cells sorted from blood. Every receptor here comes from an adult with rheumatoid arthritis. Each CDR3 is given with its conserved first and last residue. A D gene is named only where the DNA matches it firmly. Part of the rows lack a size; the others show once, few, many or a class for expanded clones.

TGTGCCAGCAGTGTGACAGGGGGCAGTGGAAACACCATATATTTT | CASSVTGGSGNTIYF | TRBD1 | TRBJ1-3 | - | TRBV28
TGTGCCAGCGTGAGATCGGGACAGACAATCAATGGCTACACCTTC | CASVRSGQTINGYTF | TRBD1 | TRBJ1-2 | few | TRBV7-9
TGTGCCAGCTCCCCGAGGGGGCTTGGCACAGATACGCAGTATTTT | CASSPRGLGTDTQYF | TRBD1 | TRBJ2-3 | - | TRBV6-4
TGCGCCAGCAGTCCCGGGACTAGCAATGAGCAGTTCTTC | CASSPGTSNEQFF | TRBD2 | TRBJ2-1 | - | TRBV10-2
TGTGCCAGCAGCGAGAGGGTAACAGGGGGACGAGATACGCAGTATTTT | CASSERVTGGRDTQYF | TRBD1 | TRBJ2-3 | - | TRBV9
TGTGCCAGCAGCTTCCAAACGAACACTGAAGCTTTCTTT | CASSFQTNTEAFF | - | TRBJ1-1 | - | TRBV5-4
TGCAGCGTCCCACGACTAGCGGGGGTTGGGGATACGCAGTATTTT | CSVPRLAGVGDTQYF | TRBD2 | TRBJ2-3 | - | TRBV29-1
TGTGCCAGCAGCTCGGGTTTGGAAGCTTTCTTT | CASSSGLEAFF | - | TRBJ1-1 | - | TRBV7-3
TGTGCCACCAGCCCCAGCGCGGCGAACACTGAAGCTTTCTTT | CATSPSAANTEAFF | - | TRBJ1-1 | - | TRBV15
TGTGCCAGCAGTCCCGCGGACAGGACGGACTATGGCTACACCTTC | CASSPADRTDYGYTF | TRBD1 | TRBJ1-2 | - | TRBV27
TGTGCCAGCAGCCGTAACAGGGGGCGGGCTGAAGCTTTCTTT | CASSRNRGRAEAFF | TRBD1 | TRBJ1-1 | - | TRBV27
TGTGCCAGCATCCCCAGGACAGGGGGATCAGTCTATGGCTACACCTTC | CASIPRTGGSVYGYTF | TRBD1 | TRBJ1-2 | few | TRBV2
TGTGCCAGTAAACGGACAGAGAGCTCCTACGAGCAGTACTTC | CASKRTESSYEQYF | - | TRBJ2-7 | once | TRBV19
TGTGCCAGCAGCTTAGTCGACAGCAATGAAAAACTGTTTTTT | CASSLVDSNEKLFF | - | TRBJ1-4 | - | TRBV7-9
TGTGCCAGCAAACCCCAATGGGGGACTGAAGCTTTCTTT | CASKPQWGTEAFF | - | TRBJ1-1 | - | TRBV5-4
TGTGCCAGCAGCTTAGCCGGCGCGGGGGGCCCCTCCTACGAGCAGTACTTC | CASSLAGAGGPSYEQYF | TRBD2 | TRBJ2-7 | - | TRBV13
TGTGCCAGCATGGCAGGGCCCGGGGAGCTGTTTTTT | CASMAGPGELFF | - | TRBJ2-2 | - | TRBV5-5
TGTGCCAGCAGAGACCTCAGGGATAACACTGAAGCTTTCTTT | CASRDLRDNTEAFF | - | TRBJ1-1 | - | TRBV9
TGCAGCGTTGCGTCCGTTAGAGGTGATGAAAAACTGTTTTTT | CSVASVRGDEKLFF | - | TRBJ1-4 | - | TRBV29-1
TGTGCCAGCAGCAAAACAGGGATTGGAAACACCATATATTTT | CASSKTGIGNTIYF | - | TRBJ1-3 | few | TRBV7-9
TGTGCCTGGAGGGCCTACTTTAGGGACAGGGGACCGCTTGGCTACACCTTC | CAWRAYFRDRGPLGYTF | TRBD1 | TRBJ1-2 | once | TRBV30
TGTGCCTGGAGTGTGAACTACGAGCAGTACTTC | CAWSVNYEQYF | - | TRBJ2-7 | - | TRBV30
TGTGCCAGCAGTGAAGCGATAGTGTCCGGAAACACCATATATTTT | CASSEAIVSGNTIYF | - | TRBJ1-3 | - | TRBV6-1
TGTGCCAGCAGCCCTAAGACAGCAGGCGATGAGCAGTTCTTC | CASSPKTAGDEQFF | - | TRBJ2-1 | - | TRBV13
TGTGCCAGCAGCTTGAAGGGGCCTGGCTACACCTTC | CASSLKGPGYTF | - | TRBJ1-2 | - | TRBV7-9
TGTGCCAGCAGCTACCTAGCGGGAGATGACGAGCAGTACTTC | CASSYLAGDDEQYF | TRBD2 | TRBJ2-7 | - | TRBV5-4
TGTGCCAGCAGCTTAGCGCTAAAACCACGCTATGGCTACACCTTC | CASSLALKPRYGYTF | - | TRBJ1-2 | - | TRBV7-8
TGTGCCAGCAGTGAAACGGCGAGGCGGGGCCCCTACGAGCAGTACTTC | CASSETARRGPYEQYF | - | TRBJ2-7 | - | TRBV2
TGTGCCTGCCGGACTCCTTTTCTCCTGGGGAATGAGCAGTTCTTC | CACRTPFLLGNEQFF | - | TRBJ2-1 | - | TRBV30
TGTGCCAGCTCACCCTGGGACCGAAAACACATTCAGTACTTC | CASSPWDRKHIQYF | - | TRBJ2-4 | - | TRBV18
TGCGCCAGCAGCGGAAGACTAGCGGGGTCCTACGAGCAGTACTTC | CASSGRLAGSYEQYF | TRBD2 | TRBJ2-7 | - | TRBV4-1
TGTGCCAGCAGTTACGGACGGGACCCCCGGGAGGCTTTCTTT | CASSYGRDPREAFF | - | TRBJ1-1 | - | TRBV6-5
TGCGCCAGCAGTGAGTCGTGGGGGCGTTACGAGCAGTACTTC | CASSESWGRYEQYF | - | TRBJ2-7 | - | TRBV10-2
TGTGCCAGCAGAGTATGGGATCCTCGTAACCCAGTGAAGAATGAGCAGTTCTTC | CASRVWDPRNPVKNEQFF | - | TRBJ2-1 | - | TRBV28
TGTGCCAGCAGTGAGGAGACTGAGTCGGACTATGGCTACACCTTC | CASSEETESDYGYTF | - | TRBJ1-2 | - | TRBV2
TGTGCCAGCAGCGACAGCACTACTAATGAAAAACTGTTTTTT | CASSDSTTNEKLFF | - | TRBJ1-4 | - | TRBV2
TGTGCCAGCAGCCTGGAGGGGAGTGAAGCTTTCTTT | CASSLEGSEAFF | - | TRBJ1-1 | - | TRBV5-5
TGTGCCAGCAGCTTAGTGCTTCTGGGACAGGGGGTCGAGCAGTACTTC | CASSLVLLGQGVEQYF | TRBD1 | TRBJ2-7 | - | TRBV11-2
TGTGCCAGCAGCCTAAGAGGGGCCGCCACCGGGGAGCTGTTTTTT | CASSLRGAATGELFF | - | TRBJ2-2 | few | TRBV11-3
TGTGCCAGCAGTTACTCGAGGGACAGGGGGCGCGGTGGCTACACCTTC | CASSYSRDRGRGGYTF | TRBD1 | TRBJ1-2 | - | TRBV6-5
TGTGCCAGCAGTGAGGCTAGCGGGGGTAGCACAGATACGCAGTATTTT | CASSEASGGSTDTQYF | TRBD2 | TRBJ2-3 | - | TRBV6-4
TGTGCCAGTATCCCCACGGGAGGGCCCTACAATGAGCAGTTCTTC | CASIPTGGPYNEQFF | TRBD2 | TRBJ2-1 | - | TRBV19
TGTGCCAGCAGCTCTACCGGGACAGGGCTCACTGAAGCTTTCTTT | CASSSTGTGLTEAFF | TRBD1 | TRBJ1-1 | - | TRBV9
TGTGCCAGCAGTGACGGACAGACTGGGGCCAACGTCCTGACTTTC | CASSDGQTGANVLTF | - | TRBJ2-6 | - | TRBV6-1
TGTGCCAGCAGCTTAACCGGATCCCAAGAGACCCAGTACTTC | CASSLTGSQETQYF | - | TRBJ2-5 | - | TRBV7-3
TGTGCCAGCAGTCCCACCGGGACAGTGACCTACGAGCAGTACTTC | CASSPTGTVTYEQYF | TRBD1 | TRBJ2-7 | few | TRBV6-6
TGTGCCAGCAGCGTAAAGGGAAGGACCGGGGAGCTGTTTTTT | CASSVKGRTGELFF | - | TRBJ2-2 | - | TRBV9
TGCAGCGTCCCGGGACAGGGGGACACTGGGGCCAACGTCCTGACTTTC | CSVPGQGDTGANVLTF | TRBD1 | TRBJ2-6 | - | TRBV29-1
TGTGCCAGCAGTCTTTCCGTGGGGACTGAAGCTTTCTTT | CASSLSVGTEAFF | - | TRBJ1-1 | - | TRBV27
TGTGCCATCAGGGCGACAGCTAGTAACACTGAAGCTTTCTTT | CAIRATASNTEAFF | - | TRBJ1-1 | - | TRBV10-3
TGTGCCAGCAGCTTGGTTGGGACACCCCTCCACTTT | CASSLVGTPLHF | - | TRBJ1-6 | - | TRBV5-6
TGTGCCAGCAGCGTAGGGGGTAGTGGCACTGAAGCTTTCTTT | CASSVGGSGTEAFF | - | TRBJ1-1 | - | TRBV9
TGTGCCAGCAGCCTCATACCGGGACAGGGTATAGGCAATGAGCAGTTCTTC | CASSLIPGQGIGNEQFF | TRBD1 | TRBJ2-1 | - | TRBV2
TGTGCCAGCAGCGGAACTAGCGGGGGGGGTAATGAGCAGTTCTTC | CASSGTSGGGNEQFF | TRBD2 | TRBJ2-1 | - | TRBV7-6